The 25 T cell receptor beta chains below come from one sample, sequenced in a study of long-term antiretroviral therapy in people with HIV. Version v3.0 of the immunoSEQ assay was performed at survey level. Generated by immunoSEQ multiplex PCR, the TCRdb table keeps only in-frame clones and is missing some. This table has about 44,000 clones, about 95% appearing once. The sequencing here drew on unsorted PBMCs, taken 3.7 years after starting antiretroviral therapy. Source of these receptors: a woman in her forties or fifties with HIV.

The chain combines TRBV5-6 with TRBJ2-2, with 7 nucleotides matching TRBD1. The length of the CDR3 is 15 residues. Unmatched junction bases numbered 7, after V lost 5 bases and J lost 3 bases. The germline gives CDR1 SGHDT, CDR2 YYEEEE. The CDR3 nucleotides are TGTGCCAGCAGAACCACAGGGGTTCACACCGGGGAGCTGTTTTTT. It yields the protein CASRTTGVHTGELFF.

In nucleotides, the CDR3 is TGTGCTAGTGGTTCCCCCAGGGACCCTGAAAAACTGTTTTTT. Its translation is CASGSPRDPEKLFF. V and J are TRBV12-5 and TRBJ1-4; D is perhaps TRBD1 (5 bases). Trimming removed 4 bases from V and 7 bases from J, with 13 bases in between. CDR1 and CDR2 (germline): LGHNT, FRNRAP. This CDR3 has 14 amino acids.

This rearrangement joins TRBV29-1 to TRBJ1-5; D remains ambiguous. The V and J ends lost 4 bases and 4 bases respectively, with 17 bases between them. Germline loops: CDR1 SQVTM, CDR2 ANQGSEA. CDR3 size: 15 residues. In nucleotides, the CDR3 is TGCAGCGTTGGAATTGCTGGGGAAGAGAATCAGCCCCAGCATTTT. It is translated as CSVGIAGEENQPQHF.

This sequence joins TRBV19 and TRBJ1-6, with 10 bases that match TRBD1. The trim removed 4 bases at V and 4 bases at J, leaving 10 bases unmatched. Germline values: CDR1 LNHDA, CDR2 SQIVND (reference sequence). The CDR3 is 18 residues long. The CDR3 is CASSRTGTGDFYNSPLHF. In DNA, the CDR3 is TGTGCCAGTAGTAGGACGGGGACAGGGGATTTTTATAATTCACCCCTCCACTTT. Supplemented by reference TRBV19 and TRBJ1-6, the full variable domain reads DGGITQSPKYLFRKEGQNVTLSCEQNLNHDAMYWYRQDPGQGLRLIYYSQIVNDFQKGDIAEGYSVSREKKESFPLTVTSAQKNPTAFYLCASSRTGTGDFYNSPLHFGNGTRLTVT.

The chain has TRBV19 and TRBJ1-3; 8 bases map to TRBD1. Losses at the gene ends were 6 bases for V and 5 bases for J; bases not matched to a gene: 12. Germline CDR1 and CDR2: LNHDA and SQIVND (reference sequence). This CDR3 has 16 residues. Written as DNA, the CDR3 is TGTGCCAGTAGCCCACACCGGACAGGGCCGAGAAACACCATATATTTT. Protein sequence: CASSPHRTGPRNTIYF.

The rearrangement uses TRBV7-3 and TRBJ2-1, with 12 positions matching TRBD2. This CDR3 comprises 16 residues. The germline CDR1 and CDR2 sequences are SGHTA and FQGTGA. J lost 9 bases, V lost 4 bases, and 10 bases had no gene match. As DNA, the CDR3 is TGTGCCAGCAGCTCCCTTCCTAGCGGGGGGGCCTTTGAGCAGTTCTTC. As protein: CASSSLPSGGAFEQFF.

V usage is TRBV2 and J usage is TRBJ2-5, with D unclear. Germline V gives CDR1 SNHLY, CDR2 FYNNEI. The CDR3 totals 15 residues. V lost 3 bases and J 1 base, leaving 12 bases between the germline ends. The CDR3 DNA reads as TGTGCCAGCAGTGAGACGGAACTATTCCAAGAGACCCAGTACTTC. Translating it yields CASSETELFQETQYF.

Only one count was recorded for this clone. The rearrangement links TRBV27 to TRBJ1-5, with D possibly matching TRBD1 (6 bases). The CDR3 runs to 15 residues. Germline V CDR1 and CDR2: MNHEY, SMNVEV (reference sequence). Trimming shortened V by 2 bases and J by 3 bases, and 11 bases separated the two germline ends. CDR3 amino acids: CASSLTGAVNQPQHF. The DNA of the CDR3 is TGTGCCAGCAGTTTAACGGGGGCGGTCAATCAGCCCCAGCATTTT.

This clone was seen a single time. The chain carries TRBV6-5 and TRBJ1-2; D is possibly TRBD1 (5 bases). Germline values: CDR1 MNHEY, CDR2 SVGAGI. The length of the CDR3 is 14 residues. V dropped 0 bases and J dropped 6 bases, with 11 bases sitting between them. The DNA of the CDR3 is TGTGCCAGCAGTTACTCGGGGACTTGGGATGGCTACACCTTC. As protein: CASSYSGTWDGYTF.

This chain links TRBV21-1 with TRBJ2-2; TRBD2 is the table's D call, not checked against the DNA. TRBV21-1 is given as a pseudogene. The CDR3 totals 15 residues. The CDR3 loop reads CAVRAPRPNTGELFF. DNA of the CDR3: TGTGCCGTTCGCGCCCCTAGACCGAACACCGGGGAGCTGTTTTTT.

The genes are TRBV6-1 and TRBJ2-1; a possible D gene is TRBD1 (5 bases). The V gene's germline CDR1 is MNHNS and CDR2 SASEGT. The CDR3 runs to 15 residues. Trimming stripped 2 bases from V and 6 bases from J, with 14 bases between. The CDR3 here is CASSERMQGANEQFF. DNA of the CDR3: TGTGCCAGCAGTGAAAGGATGCAGGGCGCCAATGAGCAGTTCTTC.

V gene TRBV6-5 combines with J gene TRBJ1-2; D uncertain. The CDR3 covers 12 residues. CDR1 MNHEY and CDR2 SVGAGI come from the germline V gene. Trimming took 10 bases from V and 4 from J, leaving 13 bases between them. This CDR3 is CATSSGAYGYTF. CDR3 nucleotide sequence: TGTGCCACCTCGAGCGGAGCCTATGGCTACACCTTC.

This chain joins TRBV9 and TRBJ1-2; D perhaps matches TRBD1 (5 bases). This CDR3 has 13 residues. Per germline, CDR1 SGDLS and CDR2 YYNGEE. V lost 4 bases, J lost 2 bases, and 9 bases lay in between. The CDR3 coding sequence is TGTGCCAGCAGCCAGGCAGGGAACTATGGCTACACCTTC. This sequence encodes CASSQAGNYGYTF. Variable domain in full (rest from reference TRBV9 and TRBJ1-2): DSGVTQTPKHLITATGQRVTLRCSPRSGDLSVYWYQQSLDQGLQFLIQYYNGEERAKGNILERFSAQQFPDLHSELNLSSLELGDSALYFCASSQAGNYGYTFGSGTRLTVV.

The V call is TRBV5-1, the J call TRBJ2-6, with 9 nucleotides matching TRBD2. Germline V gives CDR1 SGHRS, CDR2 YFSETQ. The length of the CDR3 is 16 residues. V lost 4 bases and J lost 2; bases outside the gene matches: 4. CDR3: CASSPRGGAGANVLTF. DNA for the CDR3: TGCGCCAGCAGCCCCCGCGGGGGGGCTGGGGCCAACGTCCTGACTTTC. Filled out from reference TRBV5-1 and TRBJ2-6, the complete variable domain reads KAGVTQTPRYLIKTRGQQVTLSCSPISGHRSVSWYQQTPGQGLQFLFEYFSETQRNKGNFPGRFSGRQFSNSRSEMNVSTLELGDSALYLCASSPRGGAGANVLTFGAGSRLTVL.

CDR3 loop: CASSTRVDIYGYTF. The CDR3 DNA reads TGTGCCAGTAGCACTCGGGTGGACATCTATGGCTACACCTTC. V gene TRBV19 combines with J gene TRBJ1-2; a weak D match, TRBD1 (5 bases). The ends were cut back, 6 bases at V and 4 bases at J, with 15 bases in the middle. This CDR3 is 14 amino acids long. Germline-derived CDR1 and CDR2 are LNHDA and SQIVND (reference sequence).

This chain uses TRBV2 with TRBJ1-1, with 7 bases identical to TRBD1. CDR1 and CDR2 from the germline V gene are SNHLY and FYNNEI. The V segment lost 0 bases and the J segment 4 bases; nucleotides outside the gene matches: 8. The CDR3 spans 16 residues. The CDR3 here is CASSEAQGGIRTEAFF. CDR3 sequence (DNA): TGTGCCAGCAGTGAAGCGCAGGGGGGGATTCGCACTGAAGCTTTCTTT.

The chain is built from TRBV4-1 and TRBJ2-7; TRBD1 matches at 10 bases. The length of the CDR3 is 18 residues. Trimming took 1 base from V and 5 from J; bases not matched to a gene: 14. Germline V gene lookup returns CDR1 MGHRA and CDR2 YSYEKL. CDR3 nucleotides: TGCGCCAGCAGCCAAGCAACCATCGAGGGACAGGGGAGACACGAGCAGTACTTC. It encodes CASSQATIEGQGRHEQYF.

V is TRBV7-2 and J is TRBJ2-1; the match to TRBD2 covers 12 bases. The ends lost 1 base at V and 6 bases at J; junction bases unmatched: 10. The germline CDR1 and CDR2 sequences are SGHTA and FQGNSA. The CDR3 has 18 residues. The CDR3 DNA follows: TGTGCCAGCAGCTTAGAGGCGCCTGGACTAGCGGGGATCAATGAGCAGTTCTTC. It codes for CASSLEAPGLAGINEQFF. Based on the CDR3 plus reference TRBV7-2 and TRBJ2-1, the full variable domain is GAGVSQSPSNKVTEKGKDVELRCDPISGHTALYWYRQSLGQGLEFLIYFQGNSAPDKSGLPSDRFSAERTGGSVSTLTIQRTQQEDSAVYLCASSLEAPGLAGINEQFFGPGTRLTVL.

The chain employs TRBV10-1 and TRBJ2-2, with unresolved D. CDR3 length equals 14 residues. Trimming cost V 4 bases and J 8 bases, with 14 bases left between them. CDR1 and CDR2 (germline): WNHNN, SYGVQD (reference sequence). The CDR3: CASSVPGNRGELFF. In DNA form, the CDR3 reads TGCGCCAGCAGTGTACCAGGTAATCGAGGGGAGCTGTTTTTT.

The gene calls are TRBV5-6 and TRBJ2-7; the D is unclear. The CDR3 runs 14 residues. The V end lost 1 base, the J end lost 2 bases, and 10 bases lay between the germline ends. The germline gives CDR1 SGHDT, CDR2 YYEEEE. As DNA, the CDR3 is TGTGCCAGCAGCTTGATCTCGACCCCCTACGAGCAGTACTTC. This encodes CASSLISTPYEQYF.

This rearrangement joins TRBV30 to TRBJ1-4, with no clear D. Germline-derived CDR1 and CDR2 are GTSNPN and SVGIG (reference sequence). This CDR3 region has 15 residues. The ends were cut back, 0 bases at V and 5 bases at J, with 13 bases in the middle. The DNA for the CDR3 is TGTGCCTGGAGTGTATCGACTGGCCCAAATGAAAAACTGTTTTTT. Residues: CAWSVSTGPNEKLFF.

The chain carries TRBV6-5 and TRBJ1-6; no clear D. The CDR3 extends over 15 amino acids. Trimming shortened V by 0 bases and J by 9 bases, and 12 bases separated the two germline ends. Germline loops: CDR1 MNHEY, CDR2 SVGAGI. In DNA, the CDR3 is TGTGCCAGCAGTTACTCTGGGCCTTCGGGTTCACCCCTCCACTTT. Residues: CASSYSGPSGSPLHF.

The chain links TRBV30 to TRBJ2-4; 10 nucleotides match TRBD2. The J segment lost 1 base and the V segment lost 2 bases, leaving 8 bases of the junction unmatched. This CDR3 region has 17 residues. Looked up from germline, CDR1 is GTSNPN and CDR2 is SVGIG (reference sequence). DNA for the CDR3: TGTGCCTGGAGTATGTTGCTAGCGGGGGTTGCCAAAAACATTCAGTACTTC. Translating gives CAWSMLLAGVAKNIQYF.

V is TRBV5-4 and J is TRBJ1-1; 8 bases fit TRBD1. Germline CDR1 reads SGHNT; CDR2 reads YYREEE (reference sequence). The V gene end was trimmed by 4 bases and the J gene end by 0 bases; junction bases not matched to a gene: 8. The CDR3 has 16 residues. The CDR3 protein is CASSPRTGRVNTEAFF. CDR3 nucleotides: TGTGCCAGCAGCCCCCGGACAGGGAGAGTGAACACTGAAGCTTTCTTT.

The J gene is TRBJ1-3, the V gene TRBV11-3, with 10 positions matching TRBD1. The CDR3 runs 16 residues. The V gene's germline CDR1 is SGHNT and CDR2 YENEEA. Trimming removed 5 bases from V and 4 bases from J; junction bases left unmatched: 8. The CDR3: CASSSGTGALGNTIYF. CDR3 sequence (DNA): TGTGCCAGCAGCAGCGGGACAGGGGCTTTGGGAAACACCATATATTTT.